The rows below give T cell receptor beta chains drawn from one sample of a study of control samples from healthy donors and cancer patients. Data came from immunoSEQ multiplex PCR; TCRdb stores just in-frame clones and leaves some out. Of about 100,000 clones detected, approximately 80% appear once; the ten largest clones hold approximately 19%. Sequencing used blood. The source of these receptors is a man aged 25 to 45 in good health. Each CDR3 is given with its conserved first and last residue. Each record gives: V gene, J gene, clone size, D gene, CDR3 DNA, CDR3 protein. D genes are given only for firm matches. Clone size is not always given. Where it is, it says once, few, many or a class for expanded clones.

TRBV5-4,TRBJ2-7,few,.,TGTGCCAGCAGCTTGGGAAGGGGTCACACCTACGAGCAGTACTTC,CASSLGRGHTYEQYF
TRBV7-2,TRBJ2-5,once,.,TGTGCCAGCAGGCTACAGGTCGGGACCCAGTACTTC,CASRLQVGTQYF
TRBV5-6,TRBJ1-2,.,.,TGTGCCAGCAGCTGGATCGGGCCTAGGACGGAGGGCTACACCTTC,CASSWIGPRTEGYTF
TRBV4-1,TRBJ2-7,.,TRBD2,TGCGCCAGCAGCCAAGAGCGGACTAGCGGATGGAGCGAGCAGTACTTC,CASSQERTSGWSEQYF
TRBV6-1,TRBJ2-1,.,TRBD2,TGTGCCAGCAGTGAAGGGACTAGCACGAATGAGCAGTTCTTC,CASSEGTSTNEQFF
TRBV12-3/TRBV12-4,TRBJ1-4,.,.,TGTGCCAGCAGTTTGCAGACTAATGAAAAACTGTTTTTT,CASSLQTNEKLFF
TRBV20-1,TRBJ1-5,.,TRBD1,TGCAGTGCTAGTGACAGGGGCCCGCTACCCCAGCATTTT,CSASDRGPLPQHF
TRBV11-2,TRBJ2-1,.,.,TGTGCCAGCAGCTTAGCAAGGACTTCAGAGCAGTTCTTC,CASSLARTSEQFF
TRBV28,TRBJ2-2,.,.,TGTGCCAGCAGTCCTACATCCGGGGAGCTGTTTTTT,CASSPTSGELFF
TRBV19,TRBJ1-2,.,.,TGTGCCAGTTTCTTTGGCGGAGCAGCACCCTACTATGGCTACACCTTC,CASFFGGAAPYYGYTF
TRBV27,TRBJ1-5,.,TRBD1,TGTGCCAGCAGTGACAGGGGTGGACAGCCCCAGCATTTT,CASSDRGGQPQHF
TRBV6-4,TRBJ2-3,.,TRBD1,TGTGCCAGCAGGACAGGGATTCGGACAGATACGCAGTATTTT,CASRTGIRTDTQYF
TRBV18,TRBJ1-4,.,.,TGTGCCAGCTCACCCCTCCCCGGCTATGGTGTTGAAAAACTGTTTTTT,CASSPLPGYGVEKLFF
TRBV12-3/TRBV12-4,TRBJ1-5,.,.,TGTGCCAGCAGTTTAGGAGATCAGCCCCAGCATTTT,CASSLGDQPQHF
TRBV6-5,TRBJ2-3,.,.,TGTGCCAGCAGTTACTCGCGGCATATCACAGATACGCAGTATTTT,CASSYSRHITDTQYF
TRBV7-9,TRBJ2-3,.,TRBD2,TGTGCCAGCAGCTTAGCGGTAGCGGGGGTGTCTCATACGCAGTATTTT,CASSLAVAGVSHTQYF
TRBV3-1/TRBV3-2,TRBJ1-2,.,.,TGTGCCAGCAGCCAAGTGGGGGGCGACTATGGCTACACCTTC,CASSQVGGDYGYTF
TRBV5-1,TRBJ2-2,.,.,TGCGCCAGCAGCTTCAGGCCGAACACCGGGGAGCTGTTTTTT,CASSFRPNTGELFF
TRBV19,TRBJ1-1,.,.,TGTGCCAGTAGCTCACAGGGAGCGGACACTGAAGCTTTCTTT,CASSSQGADTEAFF
TRBV6-5,TRBJ2-2,.,TRBD1,TGTGCCAGCAGGGGACAGGTTTACACCGGGGAGCTGTTTTTT,CASRGQVYTGELFF
TRBV6-5,TRBJ2-2,.,TRBD1,TGTGCCAGCAGAAGCAACAGGGGTAACACCGGGGAGCTGTTTTTT,CASRSNRGNTGELFF
TRBV30,TRBJ2-1,few,.,TGTGCCTGGAGTACAGGGTCGGGCAATGAGCAGTTCTTC,CAWSTGSGNEQFF
TRBV9,TRBJ2-7,.,.,TGTGCCAGCAGCGTAGAGGAGGGACAAGACTACGAGCAGTACTTC,CASSVEEGQDYEQYF
TRBV5-6,TRBJ1-6,.,TRBD1,TGTGCCAGCAGCAATGCCGGGACAGGCCTTAATTCACCCCTCCACTTT,CASSNAGTGLNSPLHF
TRBV30,TRBJ1-5,.,TRBD1,TGTGCCTGGGGGACAGATGGGAATCAGCCCCAGCATTTT,CAWGTDGNQPQHF
TRBV28,TRBJ1-1,.,TRBD1,TGTGCCAGCAGTTTAGAGGGACAGTTGGACACTGAAGCTTTCTTT,CASSLEGQLDTEAFF
TRBV28,TRBJ1-5,.,.,TGTGCCAGCAGCAAGGGCGGTCGCCAGCCCCAGCATTTT,CASSKGGRQPQHF
TRBV11-2,TRBJ1-1,.,.,TGTGCCAGCAGTTCCGCGGGATTCAACACTGAAGCTTTCTTT,CASSSAGFNTEAFF
TRBV10-3,TRBJ1-1,.,.,TGTGCCATCAGTGCTCCGGCAACTGAAGCTTTCTTT,CAISAPATEAFF
TRBV15,TRBJ1-2,.,.,TGTGCCACCAGCAGAGGTCAACTGGGCAGCTATGGCTACACCTTC,CATSRGQLGSYGYTF
TRBV23-1,TRBJ2-7,.,TRBD1,TGCGCCAGCAGTCGTACCGGGACAGGGGATGTCGAGCAGTACTTC,CASSRTGTGDVEQYF
TRBV6-5,TRBJ1-1,.,.,TGTGCCAGCAGTTACCGGTCTGAACGTTTGACTGAAGCTTTCTTT,CASSYRSERLTEAFF
TRBV6-5,TRBJ1-3,.,.,TGTGCCAGCAGTAACGGGGGGGGTCGAGGAAACACCATATATTTT,CASSNGGGRGNTIYF
TRBV7-2,TRBJ1-1,.,.,TGTGCCAGCAGCTTAGTAGGATTAACGAACACTGAAGCTTTCTTT,CASSLVGLTNTEAFF
TRBV6-5,TRBJ2-3,.,.,TGTGCCAGCAGTCCGACAGAGGGCACAGATACGCAGTATTTT,CASSPTEGTDTQYF
TRBV30,TRBJ2-7,.,.,TGTGCCTGGAACGGGTACGGCTCCTACGAGCAGTACTTC,CAWNGYGSYEQYF
TRBV27,TRBJ1-4,.,TRBD1,TGTGCCAGCAGTGAACAGGGGGCTTTTGAAAAACTGTTTTTT,CASSEQGAFEKLFF
TRBV18,TRBJ2-1,.,.,TGTGCCAGCTCACCAAGTGCCGGCTACAATGAGCAGTTCTTC,CASSPSAGYNEQFF
TRBV6-5,TRBJ1-3,.,.,TGTGCCAGCAGTTACGGGGTAACGGGAGGAAACACCATATATTTT,CASSYGVTGGNTIYF
TRBV5-6,TRBJ1-5,.,.,TGTGCCAGCAGCCGCGGAGGTAGCAATCAGCCCCAGCATTTT,CASSRGGSNQPQHF
TRBV2,TRBJ1-5,.,TRBD1,TGTGCCAGCAGGGGTTCCGGACAGGGCAATCAGCCCCAGCATTTT,CASRGSGQGNQPQHF
TRBV12-3/TRBV12-4,TRBJ2-7,.,.,TGTGCCAGCAGTTTGGGACTTTACTACGAGCAGTACTTC,CASSLGLYYEQYF
TRBV7-2,TRBJ1-1,.,.,TGTGCCAGCAGCTTAGGCCAGGTCTATTGGAACACTGAAGCTTTCTTT,CASSLGQVYWNTEAFF
TRBV2,TRBJ1-1,once,.,TGTGCCAGCAGTGGAGGGCAGGCCGGGGACACTGAAGCTTTCTTT,CASSGGQAGDTEAFF
TRBV5-4,TRBJ1-1,.,.,TGTGCCAGCAGCAGCCGACCAATTAACGCTGAAGCTTTCTTT,CASSSRPINAEAFF
TRBV19,TRBJ1-5,few,TRBD1,TGTGCCAGTAGTAAGGGACAGGGACCTTATCAGCCCCAGCATTTT,CASSKGQGPYQPQHF
TRBV27,TRBJ2-3,.,TRBD2,TGTGCCAGCAGATTCCGGGGGGGAGTCGTGACAGATACGCAGTATTTT,CASRFRGGVVTDTQYF
TRBV18,TRBJ1-6,.,.,TGTGCCAGCTCACCCGGGGCCAGAAATTCACCCCTCCACTTT,CASSPGARNSPLHF